This note documents a single T cell receptor beta chain sequence. Its antigen is unidentified. There are 11 residues in the CDR3. V lost 5 bases, J lost 7 bases, and 11 bases lay in between. The germline V gene has CDR1 DFQATT and CDR2 SNEGSKA (reference sequence). The PCR made use of 60 Vbeta and 13 Jbeta primers. Assay used: immunoSEQ multiplex PCR; TCRdb lists only in-frame clones, some missing. This sample yields 150,000 to 200,000 clones, of which just under 80% are seen a single time; less than 3.5% belongs to the top ten. This sample was taken from a study of cytomegalovirus exposure and HLA in healthy donors. The wider study: In an early release, HLA-typed donors contributed 77 million or so unique TCR sequences.

General study results and limits: With later analysis, a missense DCLRE1C variant became linked to TCR beta V- and J-gene trimming. Some V segments, TRBV6-2 and TRBV6-3 among them, were indistinguishable and were therefore excluded.

Sequenced material: PBMCs. The TCR was taken from a female donor in good health and CMV-seronegative. The chain combines TRBV20-1 with TRBJ1-2; D is possibly TRBD1 (5 bases). CDR3 protein: CSAPSGGGYTF. CDR3 DNA sequence: TGCAGTGCTCCAAGCGGGGGTGGCTACACCTTC.